Shown below are 30 T cell receptor beta chains from a single sample sequenced in a study of cytomegalovirus exposure and HLA in healthy donors. The PCR contained 60 Vbeta and 13 Jbeta primers. Repertoires were generated with immunoSEQ multiplex PCR, while TCRdb's copy carries only in-frame clones and drops some. The sample shows about 130,000 clones, roughly 80% of them seen only once. Input material: PBMCs. These TCRs come from a woman in her forties in good health and CMV-seronegative.

The CDR3 DNA reads TGCGCCAGCAGTCCGGACAGGGGGCCTAACTATGGCTACACCTTC. This encodes CASSPDRGPNYGYTF. V usage is TRBV4-3 and J usage is TRBJ1-2; 11 bases align to TRBD1. The germline V gene encodes CDR1 LGHNA and CDR2 YSLEER. With V trimmed by 6 bases and J by 0 bases, 3 bases remained unmatched. The CDR3 covers 15 residues.

The chain joins TRBV19 to TRBJ1-4; TRBD1 matches 7 bases. The CDR3 extends over 15 amino acids. The J segment lost 6 bases and the V segment lost 5 bases, leaving 9 bases of the junction unmatched. Per the germline V gene, CDR1 is LNHDA and CDR2 is SQIVND (reference sequence). The DNA for the CDR3 is TGTGCCAGTAGTCCCCCGACAGGGCTAGATGAAAAACTGTTTTTT. This translates into CASSPPTGLDEKLFF.

The rearrangement links TRBV7-9 to TRBJ2-2; TRBD2 matches 7 bases. V lost 5 bases and J lost 4; bases outside the gene matches: 4. The CDR3 contains 14 residues. CDR1 and CDR2 (germline): SEHNR, FQNEAQ (reference sequence). The CDR3 bases are TGTGCCAGCAGCCCAGCGGGGATCACCGGGGAGCTGTTTTTT. The encoded protein is CASSPAGITGELFF.

This clone has just one count. The gene calls are TRBV6-5 and TRBJ1-2; no definite D call. V was shortened by 5 bases and J by 10 bases, with 11 bases between the two germline ends. The germline V gene encodes CDR1 MNHEY and CDR2 SVGAGI. This CDR3 contains 11 residues. The CDR3 protein is CASSSSGSYTF. CDR3 coding DNA: TGTGCCAGCAGTAGCTCCGGGTCCTACACCTTC.

This chain uses TRBV19 with TRBJ1-2; 7 bases map to TRBD1. Trimming took 0 bases from V and 8 from J; bases not matched to a gene: 6. Germline loops: CDR1 LNHDA, CDR2 SQIVND (reference sequence). There are 14 residues in the CDR3. The CDR3 loop reads CASSIDRTGEGYTF. The CDR3 DNA follows: TGTGCCAGTAGTATAGATCGAACAGGGGAAGGCTACACCTTC.

The chain links TRBV28 to TRBJ2-7; weak D call: TRBD2 (5 bases). Germline CDR1 reads MDHEN; CDR2 reads SYDVKM. V gave up 6 bases and J gave up 4 bases, with 10 bases separating them. The CDR3 totals 12 residues. The CDR3 region is CASRSGSYEQYF. DNA for the CDR3: TGTGCCAGCAGGTCGGGGTCTTACGAGCAGTACTTC.

The V call is TRBV6-1, the J call TRBJ1-1, with a weak D call TRBD1 (5 bases). Germline V gene lookup returns CDR1 MNHNS and CDR2 SASEGT. The CDR3 contains 15 residues. The V and J ends lost 1 base and 5 bases respectively, with 14 bases between them. The CDR3 nucleotides are TGTGCCAGCAGTGAAGGGACACCATGGCGGACTGAAGCTTTCTTT. It translates to CASSEGTPWRTEAFF.

This chain links TRBV6-1 with TRBJ1-5, with TRBD1 matching over 9 bases. CDR3 length: 14 amino acids. CDR1 MNHNS and CDR2 SASEGT come from the germline V gene. V lost 4 bases and J lost 7; bases outside the gene matches: 5. The CDR3 DNA sequence: TGTGCCAGCAGTGGGACAGGGGAAGGGCAGCCCCAGCATTTT. Amino acid sequence: CASSGTGEGQPQHF.

This clone was observed a handful of times. No conserved phenylalanine or tryptophan is present at the end of the CDR3, so a read error is the likely explanation. The DNA is left out, because the CDR3 cannot be placed on it with certainty; the CDR3 is given as TCRdb lists it. The rearrangement joins TRBV6-5 to TRBJ1-2; no check of the table's D call, TRBD1, against the DNA was made. Germline V CDR1 and CDR2: MNHEY, SVGAGI. 13 amino acids form the CDR3, both terminal residues included. CDR3 region: CASSDWGQGLRFS.

This clone is a singleton in its sample. This chain joins TRBV6-1 and TRBJ2-4; D is perhaps TRBD2 (5 bases). Trimming took 2 bases from V and 0 from J, leaving 8 bases between them. The CDR3 totals 15 residues. Germline lookup yields CDR1 MNHNS and CDR2 SASEGT. The CDR3 spells CASSEYAGAKNIQYF. CDR3 DNA sequence: TGTGCCAGCAGTGAATATGCGGGAGCCAAAAACATTCAGTACTTC.

The chain uses TRBV6-5 and TRBJ1-1; possibly TRBD1 for D (6 bases). There are 14 residues in the CDR3. Germline V gene data show CDR1 as MNHEY and CDR2 as SVGAGI. Trimming removed 5 bases at V and 8 bases at J, with 18 bases between. In DNA form, the CDR3 reads TGTGCCAGCAGTGAGTCTTTCGAAGGGACAGAAGCTTTCTTT. Residues: CASSESFEGTEAFF.

The chain employs TRBV18 and TRBJ2-7, with 7 bases lining up with TRBD1. Germline CDR1 KGHSH, CDR2 LQKENI. V was pared by 6 bases and J by 1 base, with 12 bases of the junction left unmatched. The CDR3 extends over 16 amino acids. The CDR3 loop is CASSPVGTELSYEQYF. For the CDR3, the DNA is TGTGCCAGCTCGCCGGTGGGGACAGAACTTTCCTACGAGCAGTACTTC.

This chain connects TRBV28 to TRBJ2-7; TRBD1 aligns across 8 bases. The V gene end was trimmed by 9 bases and the J gene end by 3 bases; junction bases not matched to a gene: 4. Germline lookup yields CDR1 MDHEN and CDR2 SYDVKM. There are 12 residues in the CDR3. This chain's CDR3 is CASNDRGYEQYF. DNA of the CDR3: TGTGCCAGTAATGACAGGGGCTACGAGCAGTACTTC. Filled out from reference TRBV28 and TRBJ2-7, the complete variable domain reads DVKVTQSSRYLVKRTGEKVFLECVQDMDHENMFWYRQDPGLGLRLIYFSYDVKMKEKGDIPEGYSVSREKKERFSLILESASTNQTSMYLCASNDRGYEQYFGPGTRLTVT.

Note on this clone: The final CDR3 position lacks the conserved phenylalanine or tryptophan, pointing to a likely read error. Because the CDR3's place on the DNA is in doubt, the DNA is left out and the CDR3 is given as listed by TCRdb. This chain links TRBV6-6 with TRBJ2-7; TRBD1 is the table's D call and was not checked against the DNA. CDR1 is MNHNY, CDR2 SVGAGI, per germline (reference sequence). The length of the CDR3 is 12 amino acids, counting both ends. The CDR3 is CASSTPGTEEVL.

The V gene is TRBV2, the J gene TRBJ1-4; TRBD1 is a possible D gene (6 bases). Germline CDR1 and CDR2: SNHLY and FYNNEI. Trimming took off 8 bases at V and 2 bases at J, with 9 bases between the two ends. This CDR3 contains 13 residues. Here the CDR3 reads CASGGSTNEKLFF. In nucleotides, the CDR3 is TGTGCCAGCGGGGGCAGCACTAATGAAAAACTGTTTTTT.

The J gene is TRBJ2-7, the V gene TRBV27, with TRBD1 as a possible D gene (6 bases). With 6 bases removed from V and 7 bases from J, the gap between germline ends came to 16 bases. This CDR3 has 13 residues. Per the germline V gene, CDR1 is MNHEY and CDR2 is SMNVEV (reference sequence). In DNA form, the CDR3 reads TGTGCCAGCAGCCCCACAGGGCTACGGGAGCAGTACTTC. Its protein product is CASSPTGLREQYF.

With respect to this clone: Sequence at one end of the junction differs from germline and may be a read error. The chain has TRBV7-7 and TRBJ2-2; D gene uncertain. The germline gives CDR1 SSHAT, CDR2 FNYEAQ (reference sequence). The CDR3 extends over 13 amino acids. CDR3 in amino acids: CASSSDGTGELFF. As DNA, the CDR3 is TGTGCTAGCAGTTCTGACGGGACCGGGGAGCTGTTTTTT.

This clone showed up just once. CDR3 bases: TGTGCCAGTAGAAGGGGACAGGGGGCTACAGATACGCAGTATTTT. This gives the protein CASRRGQGATDTQYF. The J gene is TRBJ2-3, the V gene TRBV19, with TRBD1 identical over 12 bases. J lost 3 bases, V lost 6 bases, and 4 bases had no gene match. Germline V gene lookup returns CDR1 LNHDA and CDR2 SQIVND (reference sequence). The CDR3 length is 15 residues.

This sequence joins TRBV13 and TRBJ1-3; D remains ambiguous. Germline V gene sequence: CDR1 PRHDT, CDR2 FYEKMQ (reference sequence). The CDR3 spans 15 residues. The ends were cut back, 0 bases at V and 3 bases at J, with 9 bases in the middle. CDR3: CASSLGRGSGNTIYF. CDR3 nucleotides: TGTGCCAGCAGCTTAGGCCGCGGCAGTGGAAACACCATATATTTT.

This clone was counted once. The chain is built from TRBV7-9 and TRBJ2-7; 8 bases line up with TRBD1. Trimming at V came to 5 bases and at J to 1 base, leaving 4 bases not matched to a gene. The germline V gene has CDR1 SEHNR and CDR2 FQNEAQ (reference sequence). This CDR3 has 14 amino acids. The CDR3 region is CASSGGQGSYEQYF. In nucleotides, the CDR3 is TGTGCCAGCAGCGGCGGACAGGGATCCTACGAGCAGTACTTC.

The rearrangement joins TRBV5-4 to TRBJ1-2; D may be TRBD1 (5 bases). This CDR3 comprises 12 residues. Germline V gene lookup returns CDR1 SGHNT and CDR2 YYREEE (reference sequence). The germline V and J ends were trimmed by 5 bases and 5 bases, with 10 bases remaining between them. The CDR3: CASSSGGYGYTF. For the CDR3, the DNA is TGTGCCAGCAGTAGCGGGGGGTATGGCTACACCTTC.

The chain employs TRBV7-2 and TRBJ1-2; 10 bases align to TRBD1. The CDR3 covers 12 residues. CDR1 SGHTA and CDR2 FQGNSA come from the germline V gene. The V gene end was trimmed by 5 bases and the J gene end by 8 bases; junction bases not matched to a gene: 2. The CDR3 protein is CASSETGGGYTF. The CDR3 nucleotides read TGTGCCAGCAGCGAGACAGGGGGCGGCTACACCTTC.

J is TRBJ2-7 and V is TRBV27; TRBD1 matches at 8 bases. Germline trimming cut 5 bases from V and 4 bases from J; bases unmatched to any gene: 7. This CDR3 region has 14 residues. Germline CDR1 is MNHEY and CDR2 is SMNVEV (reference sequence). The CDR3 nucleotides are TGTGCCAGCAGTCCCTCAGGGGGCTGGTACGAGCAGTACTTC. Its protein product is CASSPSGGWYEQYF.

This chain joins TRBV6-6 and TRBJ1-1; no clear D. V shed 5 bases and J shed 1 base, with 14 bases lying between them. Germline V CDR1 and CDR2: MNHNY, SVGAGI (reference sequence). The CDR3 is 15 residues long. The DNA for the CDR3 is TGTGCCAGCAGTCCCAAAGACAAGACGAACACTGAAGCTTTCTTT. It yields the protein CASSPKDKTNTEAFF.

This clone is a singleton in its sample. The chain employs TRBV9 and TRBJ2-1; TRBD1 agrees at 9 bases. The CDR3 covers 14 residues. CDR1 and CDR2 from the germline V gene are SGDLS and YYNGEE. J gave up 11 bases and V 0 bases, and 6 bases lay outside the gene matches. The CDR3 DNA reads TGTGCCAGCAGCGTAGGTAATAACAGGGGGCAGCAGTTCTTC. This codes for CASSVGNNRGQQFF.

The chain has TRBV27 and TRBJ1-2, with 7 bases matching TRBD1. Trimming at V came to 5 bases and at J to 8 bases, leaving 8 bases not matched to a gene. Germline-derived CDR1 and CDR2 are MNHEY and SMNVEV (reference sequence). This CDR3 contains 13 residues. DNA of the CDR3: TGTGCCAGCAGTCTAACGGGACAGCGGGGCTACACCTTC. Translated, it gives CASSLTGQRGYTF.

The rearrangement uses TRBV18 and TRBJ2-7, with 10 nucleotides matching TRBD2. Germline V gives CDR1 KGHSH, CDR2 LQKENI. The trim removed 8 bases at V and 2 bases at J, leaving 12 bases unmatched. This CDR3 region has 16 residues. The CDR3 sequence is CASRSPSSGGAYEQYF. CDR3 nucleotide sequence: TGTGCCAGCCGCTCGCCATCTAGCGGGGGAGCCTACGAGCAGTACTTC.

CDR3 bases: TGCGCCAGCAGCACCGGACAGGGGGCGAGAACTGAAGCTTTCTTT. As protein: CASSTGQGARTEAFF. V usage is TRBV5-1 and J usage is TRBJ1-1; TRBD1 aligns across 11 bases. The CDR3 totals 15 residues. J gave up 5 bases and V 4 bases, and 7 bases lay outside the gene matches. Germline V CDR1 and CDR2: SGHRS, YFSETQ.

The CDR3 spells CASSVSLAGAEGTDTQYF. In nucleotides, the CDR3 is TGTGCCAGCAGCGTTAGCCTAGCGGGTGCCGAGGGCACAGATACGCAGTATTTT. The V gene is TRBV9, the J gene TRBJ2-3; 8 bases line up with TRBD2. Germline CDR1 and CDR2: SGDLS and YYNGEE. CDR3 length equals 18 residues. Trimming at V came to 2 bases and at J to 1 base, leaving 12 bases not matched to a gene.

This chain connects TRBV13 to TRBJ2-1; 7 bases match TRBD2. There are 15 residues in the CDR3. In germline, CDR1 is PRHDT, CDR2 FYEKMQ (reference sequence). The ends lost 5 bases at V and 4 bases at J; junction bases unmatched: 8. CDR3 sequence: CASSGRDYNYNEQFF. In DNA, the CDR3 is TGTGCCAGCAGCGGCCGGGACTATAATTACAATGAGCAGTTCTTC.